Shown below are 2 T cell receptor beta chains from a single sample sequenced in a study of monozygotic twins with inflammatory bowel disease. For each CDR3 protein, TCRdb gives one entry from its re-call of the 5' RACE reads, without DNA. Across fewer than 350,000 distinct CDR3 sequences, the top ten clones capture around 2% of the sample. The sequenced material came from blood. The receptors were gathered from a human donor with ulcerative colitis or Crohn's disease, or a healthy co-twin of an affected twin (not recorded which).

The V call is TRBV20-1, the J call TRBJ1-2; as DNA is missing, the TRBD1 call by TCRdb cannot be tested. The germline V gene encodes CDR1 DFQATT and CDR2 SNEGSKA (reference sequence). The CDR3 spans 12 residues. The chain's CDR3 is CSATHRVGGYTF.

The chain has TRBV29-1 and TRBJ1-1; TCRdb picks TRBD1, but there is no DNA to check that call. Germline V gene data show CDR1 as SQVTM and CDR2 as ANQGSEA. The CDR3 has 13 amino acids. The CDR3 reads CSVVGQGIAEAFF.